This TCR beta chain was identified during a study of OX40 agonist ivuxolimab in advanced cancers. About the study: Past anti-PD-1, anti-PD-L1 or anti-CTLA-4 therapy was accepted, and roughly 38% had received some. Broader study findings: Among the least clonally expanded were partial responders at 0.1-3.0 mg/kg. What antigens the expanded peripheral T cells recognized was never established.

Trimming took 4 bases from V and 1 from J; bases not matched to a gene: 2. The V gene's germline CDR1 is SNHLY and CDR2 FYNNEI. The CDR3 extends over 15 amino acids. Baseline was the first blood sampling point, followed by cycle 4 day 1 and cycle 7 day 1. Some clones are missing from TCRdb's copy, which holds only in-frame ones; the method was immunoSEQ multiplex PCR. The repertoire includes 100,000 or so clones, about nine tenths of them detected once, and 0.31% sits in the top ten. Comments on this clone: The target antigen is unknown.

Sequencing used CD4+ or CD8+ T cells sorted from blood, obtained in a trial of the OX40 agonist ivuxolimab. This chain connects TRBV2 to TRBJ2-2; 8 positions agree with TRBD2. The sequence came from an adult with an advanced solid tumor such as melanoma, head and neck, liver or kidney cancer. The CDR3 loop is CASSVLAGNTGELFF. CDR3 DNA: TGTGCCAGCAGTGTTCTAGCGGGGAACACCGGGGAGCTGTTTTTT. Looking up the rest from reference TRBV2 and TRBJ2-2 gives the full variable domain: EPEVTQTPSHQVTQMGQEVILRCVPISNHLYFYWYRQILGQKVEFLVSFYNNEISEKSEIFDDQFSVERPDGSNFTLKIRSTKLEDSAMYFCASSVLAGNTGELFFGEGSRLTVL.